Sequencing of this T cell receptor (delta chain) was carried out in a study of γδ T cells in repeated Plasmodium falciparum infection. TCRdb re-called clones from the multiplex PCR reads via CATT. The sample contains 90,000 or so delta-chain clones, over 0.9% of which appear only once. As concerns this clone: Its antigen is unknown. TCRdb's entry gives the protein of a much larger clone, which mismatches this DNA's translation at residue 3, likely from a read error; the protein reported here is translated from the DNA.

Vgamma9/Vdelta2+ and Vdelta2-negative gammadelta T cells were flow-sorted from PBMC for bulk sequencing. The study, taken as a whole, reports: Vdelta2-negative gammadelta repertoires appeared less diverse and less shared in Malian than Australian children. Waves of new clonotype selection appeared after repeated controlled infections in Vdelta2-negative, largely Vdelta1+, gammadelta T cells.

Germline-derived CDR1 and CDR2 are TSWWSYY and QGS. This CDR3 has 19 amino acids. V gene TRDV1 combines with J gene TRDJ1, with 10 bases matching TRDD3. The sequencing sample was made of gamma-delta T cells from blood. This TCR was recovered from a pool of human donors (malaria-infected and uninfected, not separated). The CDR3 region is CARGEFWGIPKPYTDKLIF. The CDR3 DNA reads TGTGCTCGTGGGGAATTTTGGGGGATACCTAAACCGTACACCGATAAACTCATCTTT.